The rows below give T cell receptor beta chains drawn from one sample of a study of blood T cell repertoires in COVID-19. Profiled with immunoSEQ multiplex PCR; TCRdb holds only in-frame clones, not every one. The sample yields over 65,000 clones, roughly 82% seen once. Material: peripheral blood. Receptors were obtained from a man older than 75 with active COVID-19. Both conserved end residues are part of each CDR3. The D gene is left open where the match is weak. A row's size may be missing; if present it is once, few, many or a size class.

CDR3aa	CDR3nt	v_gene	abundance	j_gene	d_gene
CASSHSAPAQYF	TGTGCCAGCAGCCACTCCGCGCCGGCCCAGTACTTC	TRBV7-2	NA	TRBJ2-5	NA
CASSLVSDKPFYGYTF	TGCGCCAGCAGCTTGGTATCGGACAAACCTTTCTATGGCTACACCTTC	TRBV5-1	NA	TRBJ1-2	NA
CASSQEGQGYEKLFF	TGTGCCAGCAGCCAAGAAGGCCAGGGGTATGAAAAACTGTTTTTT	TRBV4-2	NA	TRBJ1-4	NA
CASSLEFRGGQYEQYF	TGTGCCAGCAGCTTAGAGTTCCGGGGGGGCCAGTACGAGCAGTACTTC	TRBV7-2	NA	TRBJ2-7	TRBD2
CASSLPPRLAGIINEQFF	TGTGCCAGCAGCCTACCCCCCAGACTAGCGGGAATTATTAATGAGCAGTTCTTC	TRBV7-9	NA	TRBJ2-1	TRBD2
CAISMGQGLAKNIQYF	TGTGCCATCAGCATGGGACAGGGATTAGCCAAAAACATTCAGTACTTC	TRBV10-3	NA	TRBJ2-4	TRBD1
CASSLGTGGETQYF	TGTGCCAGCAGCTTAGGCACGGGAGGAGAGACCCAGTACTTC	TRBV7-9	NA	TRBJ2-5	TRBD2
CASSYPIKPQHF	TGTGCCAGCAGTTACCCTATAAAGCCCCAGCATTTT	TRBV6-7	NA	TRBJ1-5	NA
CASSQESKRGQGREQYF	TGCGCCAGCAGCCAAGAATCAAAACGCGGACAGGGCAGAGAGCAGTACTTC	TRBV4-1	NA	TRBJ2-7	TRBD1
CASSLVGGDYEQYF	TGTGCCAGCAGCTTAGTCGGGGGGGACTACGAGCAGTACTTC	TRBV7-2	NA	TRBJ2-7	TRBD2
CASSLVAGAGTEAFF	TGTGCCAGCAGCTTAGTGGCGGGAGCAGGCACTGAAGCTTTCTTT	TRBV7-2	NA	TRBJ1-1	NA
CAIRTGSSYGYTF	TGTGCCATCAGGACAGGCTCTAGCTATGGCTACACCTTC	TRBV10-3	NA	TRBJ1-2	NA
CASSSAGGSKNIQYF	TGTGCCAGCAGTTCAGCGGGTGGTTCCAAAAACATTCAGTACTTC	TRBV28	NA	TRBJ2-4	NA
CASSRWREGPGTDTQYF	TGTGCCAGCAGCCGGTGGCGGGAGGGCCCAGGCACAGATACGCAGTATTTT	TRBV7-2	NA	TRBJ2-3	TRBD2
CASSSSLEGLKSPLHF	TGTGCCAGCAGCTCCAGTTTGGAGGGTCTTAAATCACCCCTCCACTTT	TRBV9	NA	TRBJ1-6	NA
CASSLTSQGARTGELFF	TGTGCCAGCAGCTTAACATCGCAGGGGGCGAGGACCGGGGAGCTGTTTTTT	TRBV7-3	NA	TRBJ2-2	TRBD1
CSVEEDRPGFGYGYTF	TGCAGCGTTGAAGAAGACCGCCCAGGGTTCGGCTATGGCTACACCTTC	TRBV29-1	few	TRBJ1-2	NA
CASSLASGKPLHF	TGTGCCAGCAGCTTAGCATCCGGGAAACCCCTCCACTTT	TRBV7-9	few	TRBJ1-6	NA
CASTIGTSGALNTGELFF	TGTGCCAGTACTATCGGGACTAGCGGGGCCCTGAACACCGGGGAGCTGTTTTTT	TRBV7-3	NA	TRBJ2-2	TRBD2
CASSYGQGLGGELFF	TGTGCCAGCAGCTATGGACAGGGGCTGGGCGGGGAGCTGTTTTTT	TRBV27	NA	TRBJ2-2	TRBD1
CASSEARRGGFEKLFF	TGTGCCAGCAGTGAAGCGCGGAGGGGGGGCTTTGAAAAACTGTTTTTT	TRBV6-1	NA	TRBJ1-4	NA
CASSQAGGSYEQYF	TGCGCCAGCAGCCAAGCGGGGGGGTCCTACGAGCAGTACTTC	TRBV4-3	NA	TRBJ2-7	TRBD2
CASSGAGGDEQFF	TGTGCCAGCAGCGGAGCGGGAGGGGATGAGCAGTTCTTC	TRBV11-3	NA	TRBJ2-1	TRBD2
CASSPGQGRTGELFF	TGTGCCAGCTCACCGGGGCAGGGCCGCACCGGGGAGCTGTTTTTT	TRBV18	NA	TRBJ2-2	NA
CASSLAPSQPETSGQETQYF	TGTGCCAGCAGCTTAGCGCCTAGCCAACCGGAGACTAGCGGACAAGAGACCCAGTACTTC	TRBV7-6	NA	TRBJ2-5	TRBD2
CASSQYLAGGDNEQFF	TGTGCCAGCAGCCAATATCTAGCGGGAGGGGACAATGAGCAGTTCTTC	TRBV16	NA	TRBJ2-1	TRBD2
CASSLGSGSSYNEQFF	TGTGCCAGCAGCTTAGGTTCGGGAAGCTCCTACAATGAGCAGTTCTTC	TRBV7-2	NA	TRBJ2-1	NA
CASSFASRGHWNTEAFF	TGTGCCAGCAGCTTCGCTTCCAGGGGGCACTGGAACACTGAAGCTTTCTTT	TRBV7-2	NA	TRBJ1-1	TRBD1
CASSLATSGYTDTQYF	TGCGCCAGCAGCTTGGCCACTAGCGGGTACACAGATACGCAGTATTTT	TRBV5-1	NA	TRBJ2-3	TRBD2
CASSLGGTGEKLFF	TGTGCCAGCAGCTTAGGGGGGACAGGAGAAAAACTGTTTTTT	TRBV7-2	once	TRBJ1-4	TRBD1
CASSSGQGTAGELFF	TGTGCCAGCAGCTCAGGACAGGGGACCGCCGGGGAGCTGTTTTTT	TRBV7-3	NA	TRBJ2-2	TRBD1
CAWSVLQGAGTEAFF	TGTGCCTGGAGTGTACTGCAGGGGGCAGGCACTGAAGCTTTCTTT	TRBV30	NA	TRBJ1-1	TRBD1
CASSRLAGGGETQYF	TGTGCCAGTAGCCGACTAGCGGGGGGTGGGGAGACCCAGTACTTC	TRBV19	NA	TRBJ2-5	TRBD2
CASSATGGRLNTEAFF	TGTGCCAGCAGCGCGACAGGGGGGCGGCTGAACACTGAAGCTTTCTTT	TRBV9	NA	TRBJ1-1	TRBD1
CASSPGREGGWETQYF	TGTGCCAGCTCACCCGGTCGCGAGGGAGGTTGGGAGACCCAGTACTTC	TRBV18	NA	TRBJ2-5	NA
CASSWAREDTQYF	TGTGCCAGCAGCTGGGCCCGGGAAGATACGCAGTATTTT	TRBV6-5	NA	TRBJ2-3	NA
CASSQASGRSNTGELFF	TGTGCCAGCAGCCAGGCTAGCGGGAGGTCGAACACCGGGGAGCTGTTTTTT	TRBV4-2	NA	TRBJ2-2	TRBD2
CASSSTGGTGANVLTF	TGTGCCAGCAGCTCGACAGGGGGCACTGGGGCCAACGTCCTGACTTTC	TRBV7-2	NA	TRBJ2-6	TRBD1
CASILAYEQYF	TGTGCCAGCATCCTTGCCTACGAGCAGTACTTC	TRBV2	NA	TRBJ2-7	NA
CASSVAAGGPTDTQYF	TGTGCCAGCAGCGTTGCGGCGGGAGGGCCCACAGATACGCAGTATTTT	TRBV9	NA	TRBJ2-3	TRBD2
CASSDRGQDEAFF	TGTGCCAGTAGTGACAGGGGGCAGGATGAAGCTTTCTTT	TRBV19	NA	TRBJ1-1	TRBD1
CASLGQATDTQYF	TGTGCCAGCCTCGGACAGGCCACAGATACGCAGTATTTT	TRBV14	NA	TRBJ2-3	TRBD1